Presented here are 19 T cell receptor beta chains from one specimen sequenced in a study of human thymus T cells. Some clones are missing from TCRdb's copy, which holds only in-frame ones; the method was immunoSEQ multiplex PCR. The sample holds roughly 120,000 clones, around 94% seen once. Resections removed during corrective heart surgery provided the thymus tissue used. The sample taken for sequencing was thymus tissue. The receptors shown here come from a boy in the first two years of life with a congenital heart defect but otherwise immunologically healthy.

Only one count was recorded for this clone. The chain couples TRBV2 to TRBJ2-7; TRBD2 is a possible D gene (5 bases). Germline V lookup: CDR1 SNHLY, CDR2 FYNNEI. This CDR3 contains 16 residues. The V and J ends lost 3 bases and 4 bases respectively, with 19 bases between them. CDR3 sequence: CASSEGGSRAIYEQYF. CDR3 DNA sequence: TGTGCCAGCAGTGAGGGCGGGTCCCGGGCGATTTACGAGCAGTACTTC.

The chain combines TRBV6-7 with TRBJ1-4; D may be TRBD1 (6 bases). TRBV6-7 is labeled an ORF, and its function is uncertain. Trimming shortened V by 7 bases and J by 5 bases, and 20 bases separated the two germline ends. This CDR3 has 16 amino acids. The CDR3 bases are TGTGCCAGCACTGCCACGAGGCGGGGGCGGAATGAAAAACTGTTTTTT. It yields the protein CASTATRRGRNEKLFF.

Turning to this clone: An end of the junction does not agree with germline; a read error may underlie this. The chain couples TRBV5-1 to TRBJ2-3, with 9 bases identical to TRBD2. The CDR3 loop spans 12 amino acids. Germline V CDR1 and CDR2: SGHRS, YFSETQ. The CDR3 DNA sequence: TGCGCCAGCAGCTTGGTTAGCGGGGGCAGGGATTTT. It encodes CASSLVSGGRDF. The variable domain in full, with the rest retrieved from reference TRBV5-1 and TRBJ2-3, is KAGVTQTPRYLIKTRGQQVTLSCSPISGHRSVSWYQQTPGQGLQFLFEYFSETQRNKGNFPGRFSGRQFSNSRSEMNVSTLELGDSALYLCASSLVSGGRDFGPGTRLTVL.

In its sample, this clone was seen once. J is TRBJ2-7 and V is TRBV20-1, with D possibly being TRBD2 (6 bases). The length of the CDR3 is 10 residues. Looked up from germline, CDR1 is DFQATT and CDR2 is SNEGSKA (reference sequence). Deletions cut 5 bases from V and 4 bases from J, with 6 bases between. The CDR3: CSAREYEQYF. The CDR3 nucleotides read TGCAGTGCTCGGGAGTACGAGCAGTACTTC.

This clone was recorded once. The chain joins TRBV28 to TRBJ2-7; D gene uncertain. The germline V and J ends were trimmed by 6 bases and 5 bases, with 14 bases remaining between them. From germline, CDR1 is MDHEN and CDR2 SYDVKM. The CDR3 consists of 13 residues. The CDR3 here is CASSITPTNEQYF. The CDR3 nucleotides are TGTGCCAGCAGCATAACCCCTACTAACGAGCAGTACTTC.

The rearrangement joins TRBV30 to TRBJ1-5; D uncertain. V lost 2 bases and J 3 bases, leaving 8 bases between the germline ends. The CDR3 is 13 amino acids. Germline loops: CDR1 GTSNPN, CDR2 SVGIG (reference sequence). The CDR3 nucleotides read TGTGCCTGGAGTCCCGCGGTCAATCAGCCCCAGCATTTT. Protein sequence: CAWSPAVNQPQHF. Based on the CDR3 plus reference TRBV30 and TRBJ1-5, the full variable domain is SQTIHQWPATLVQPVGSPLSLECTVEGTSNPNLYWYRQAAGRGLQLLFYSVGIGQISSEVPQNLSASRPQDRQFILSSKKLLLSDSGFYLCAWSPAVNQPQHFGDGTRLSIL.

The V gene is TRBV4-2, the J gene TRBJ2-7; 7 positions agree with TRBD1. CDR3 length: 16 amino acids. The germline gives CDR1 LGHNA, CDR2 YNFKEQ. Losses at the gene ends were 0 bases for V and 2 bases for J; bases not matched to a gene: 7. CDR3 in amino acids: CASSQDPRDSAYEQYF. CDR3 nucleotide sequence: TGTGCCAGCAGCCAAGACCCCCGGGACAGCGCCTACGAGCAGTACTTC.

In regard to this clone: Relative to the germline gene, one junction end is altered; a read error may explain this. The V call is TRBV7-7, the J call TRBJ2-3; D gene ambiguous. The V gene's germline CDR1 is SSHAT and CDR2 FNYEAQ (reference sequence). CDR3 length equals 13 residues. As DNA, the CDR3 is TGTGCTAGCAGCTTTAGGGGCACAGATACGCAGTATTTT. As protein: CASSFRGTDTQYF.

The chain carries TRBV6-5 and TRBJ2-7; D unresolved. The V gene lost 6 bases and the J gene lost 3 bases, with 12 bases spanning the gap. CDR1 and CDR2 (germline): MNHEY, SVGAGI. The length of the CDR3 is 13 residues. The CDR3 region is CASSPTVNYEQYF. The CDR3 region has the DNA TGTGCCAGCAGCCCCACGGTTAACTACGAGCAGTACTTC.

The V gene is TRBV6-1, the J gene TRBJ1-2; D is ambiguous. This CDR3 comprises 14 residues. Trimming cost V 2 bases and J 2 bases, with 9 bases left between them. Per the germline V gene, CDR1 is MNHNS and CDR2 is SASEGT. The CDR3 loop reads CASSEISRNYGYTF. The CDR3 DNA sequence: TGTGCCAGCAGTGAAATTTCCCGGAACTATGGCTACACCTTC.

This sequence joins TRBV4-2 and TRBJ2-7; TRBD2 aligns across 8 bases. Trimming cost V 1 base and J 6 bases; bases outside gene matches: 11. Germline loops: CDR1 LGHNA, CDR2 YNFKEQ. The CDR3 has 16 residues. The CDR3 bases are TGTGCCAGCAGCCAAGCTCCCGACGGGACTAGAGGCGAGCAGTACTTC. It is translated as CASSQAPDGTRGEQYF.

V is TRBV5-1 and J is TRBJ2-2; D unresolved. This CDR3 is built from 13 residues. Trimming cost V 4 bases and J 0 bases, with 4 bases left between them. Germline lookup yields CDR1 SGHRS and CDR2 YFSETQ. The CDR3 loop reads CASSGPNTGELFF. In DNA, the CDR3 is TGCGCCAGCAGCGGTCCGAACACCGGGGAGCTGTTTTTT.

CDR3 amino acids: CATVTRAYGYTF. CDR3 bases: TGTGCCACCGTTACGAGGGCCTATGGCTACACCTTC. The chain joins TRBV6-1 to TRBJ1-2; unclear D gene. This CDR3 contains 12 residues. The V end lost 10 bases, the J end lost 4 bases, and 13 bases lay between the germline ends. Germline-derived CDR1 and CDR2 are MNHNS and SASEGT.

The gene calls are TRBV25-1 and TRBJ1-4; TRBD1 agrees at 9 bases. The V gene's germline CDR1 is MGHDK and CDR2 SYGVNS. This CDR3 contains 14 residues. The V segment lost 5 bases and the J segment 6 bases; nucleotides outside the gene matches: 4. CDR3 region: CASSSGTGYEKLFF. The CDR3 nucleotides read TGTGCCAGCAGTTCCGGGACAGGGTATGAAAAACTGTTTTTT.

The chain joins TRBV2 to TRBJ2-1; 8 nucleotides line up with TRBD1. CDR1 and CDR2 from the germline V gene are SNHLY and FYNNEI. The V gene end was trimmed by 6 bases and the J gene end by 9 bases; junction bases not matched to a gene: 16. The CDR3 has 16 amino acids. CDR3: CASRGLFGGQGSEQFF. The CDR3 DNA follows: TGTGCCAGCAGGGGACTGTTCGGCGGACAGGGCAGTGAGCAGTTCTTC.

V and J are TRBV6-6 and TRBJ1-2; 8 bases are a match to TRBD1. Germline lookup yields CDR1 MNHNY and CDR2 SVGAGI (reference sequence). The CDR3 has 12 residues. V shed 5 bases, J shed 5 bases, and the junction held 1 base outside the gene matches. The CDR3 bases are TGTGCCAGCAGTCGGACAGGGTATGGCTACACCTTC. Translated, it gives CASSRTGYGYTF.

The V and J genes are TRBV21-1 and TRBJ2-7; the table's D call, TRBD1, has no DNA check behind it. TRBV21-1 is annotated as a pseudogene. This CDR3 is built from 18 residues. CDR3 region: CASSKAGQGPPQFYEQYF. For the CDR3, the DNA is TGTGCCAGCAGCAAAGCGGGACAGGGACCCCCCCAATTCTACGAGCAGTACTTC.

The chain couples TRBV11-2 to TRBJ2-7; D may correspond to TRBD1 or TRBD2 (5 bases each). The CDR3 is 16 amino acids. Germline CDR1 SGHAT, CDR2 FQNNGV. The V end was cut by 5 bases, the J end by 0 bases, with 17 bases between. The CDR3 nucleotides are TGTGCCAGCAGCGGCCCCCGAGGGGCGGCCTCCTACGAGCAGTACTTC. Amino acids: CASSGPRGAASYEQYF. The full variable domain, in which reference TRBV11-2 and TRBJ2-7 provide the parts outside the CDR3, is EAGVAQSPRYKIIEKRQSVAFWCNPISGHATLYWYQQILGQGPKLLIQFQNNGVVDDSQLPKDRFSAERLKGVDSTLKIQPAKLEDSAVYLCASSGPRGAASYEQYFGPGTRLTVT.

This rearrangement joins TRBV7-2 to TRBJ2-5, with a tentative D call TRBD1 (5 bases). Germline V gene data show CDR1 as SGHTA and CDR2 as FQGNSA. The CDR3 totals 14 residues. Deletions cut 5 bases from V and 2 bases from J, with 12 bases between. The CDR3 sequence: CASSPQAAQETQYF. The CDR3 DNA reads as TGTGCCAGCAGCCCACAGGCGGCTCAAGAGACCCAGTACTTC.